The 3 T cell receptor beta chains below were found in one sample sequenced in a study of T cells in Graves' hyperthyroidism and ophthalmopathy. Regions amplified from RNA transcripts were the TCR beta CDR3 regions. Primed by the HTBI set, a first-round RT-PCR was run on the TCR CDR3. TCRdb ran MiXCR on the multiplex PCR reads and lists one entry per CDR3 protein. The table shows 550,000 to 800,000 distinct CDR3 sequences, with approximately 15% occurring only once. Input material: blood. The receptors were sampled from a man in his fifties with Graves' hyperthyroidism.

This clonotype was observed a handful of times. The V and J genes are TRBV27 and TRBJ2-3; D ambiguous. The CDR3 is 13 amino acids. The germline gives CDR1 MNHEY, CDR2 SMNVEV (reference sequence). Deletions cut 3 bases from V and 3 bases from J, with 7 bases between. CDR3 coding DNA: TGTGCCAGCAGTTTCCCTATGACAGATACGCAGTATTTT. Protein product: CASSFPMTDTQYF.

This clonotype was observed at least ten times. As DNA, the CDR3 is TGTGCCAGCAGCTCAGCCGGTCAGGGGCAGATCTCTTATGGCTACACCTTC. Its protein is CASSSAGQGQISYGYTF. V gene TRBV7-2 combines with J gene TRBJ1-2, with a possible D match to TRBD1 (6 bases). Germline assignment: CDR1 SGHTA and CDR2 FQGNSA. Trimming stripped 4 bases from V and 5 bases from J, with 23 bases between. The CDR3 covers 17 residues.

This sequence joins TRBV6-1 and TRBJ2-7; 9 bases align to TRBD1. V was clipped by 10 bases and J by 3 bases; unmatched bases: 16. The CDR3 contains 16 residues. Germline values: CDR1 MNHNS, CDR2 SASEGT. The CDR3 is CATRSLGQGLFYEQYF. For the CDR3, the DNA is TGTGCCACCAGATCGCTGGGACAGGGTTTATTCTACGAGCAGTACTTC.